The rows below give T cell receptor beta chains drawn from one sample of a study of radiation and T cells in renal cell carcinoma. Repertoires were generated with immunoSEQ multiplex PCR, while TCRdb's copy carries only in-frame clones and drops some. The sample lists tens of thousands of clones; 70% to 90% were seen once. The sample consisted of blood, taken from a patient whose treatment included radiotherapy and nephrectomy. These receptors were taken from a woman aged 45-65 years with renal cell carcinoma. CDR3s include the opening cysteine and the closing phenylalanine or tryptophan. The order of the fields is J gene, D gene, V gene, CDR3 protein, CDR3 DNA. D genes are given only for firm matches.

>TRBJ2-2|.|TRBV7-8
CASSPLDRTNTGELFF
TGTGCCAGCAGCCCCCTTGACAGAACGAACACCGGGGAGCTGTTTTTT
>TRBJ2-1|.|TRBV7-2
CASSLVIRGSYNEQFF
TGTGCCAGCAGCTTAGTAATAAGGGGTTCCTACAATGAGCAGTTCTTC
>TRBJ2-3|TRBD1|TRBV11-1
CASSLAGTETDTQYF
TGTGCCAGCAGCTTAGCCGGGACAGAGACAGATACGCAGTATTTT
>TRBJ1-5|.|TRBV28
CASIIRGGFGQPQHF
TGTGCCAGCATCATCCGTGGCGGGTTTGGTCAGCCCCAGCATTTT
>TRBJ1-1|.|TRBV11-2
CASSPRGGSTEAFF
TGTGCCAGCAGCCCAAGGGGCGGGAGCACTGAAGCTTTCTTT
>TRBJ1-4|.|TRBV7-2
CASSPDRAAGTDEKLFF
TGTGCCAGCAGCCCAGACCGCGCCGCGGGGACGGATGAAAAACTGTTTTTT
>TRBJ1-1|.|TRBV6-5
CASSYEGNENTEAFF
TGTGCCAGCAGTTACGAGGGGAACGAAAACACTGAAGCTTTCTTT
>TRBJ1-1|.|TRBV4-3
CASSQDLQRYTEAFF
TGCGCCAGCAGCCAAGATCTCCAGAGGTACACTGAAGCTTTCTTT
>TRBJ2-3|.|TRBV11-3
CASSLGSSTDTQYF
TGTGCCAGCAGCTTAGGCTCGTCGACAGATACGCAGTATTTT
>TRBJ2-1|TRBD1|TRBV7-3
CASNVQGAVNEQFF
TGTGCCAGCAATGTTCAGGGGGCTGTGAATGAGCAGTTCTTC
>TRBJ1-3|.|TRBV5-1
CASSLKGDATGNTIYF
TGCGCCAGCAGCTTGAAAGGGGATGCTACTGGAAACACCATATATTTT
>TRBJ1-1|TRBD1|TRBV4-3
CASSRSPPGQGVTEAFF
TGCGCCAGCAGCCGAAGTCCGCCGGGACAGGGAGTCACTGAAGCTTTCTTT
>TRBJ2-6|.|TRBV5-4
CASSLLAGGANVLTF
TGTGCCAGCAGCTTGTTAGCAGGCGGGGCCAACGTCCTGACTTTC
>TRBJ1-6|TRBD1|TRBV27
CASSSTTRTGRGSPLHF
TGTGCCAGCAGTTCCACCACCCGGACAGGTCGGGGATCACCCCTCCACTTT
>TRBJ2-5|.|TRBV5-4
CASSPIRADQETQYF
TGTGCCAGCAGTCCAATTCGGGCCGACCAAGAGACCCAGTACTTC
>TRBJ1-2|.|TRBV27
CASSFRGHGLCYTF
TGTGCCAGCAGTTTCCGAGGACACGGCCTTTGCTACACCTTC
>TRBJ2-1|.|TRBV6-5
CASSYSRDAGNEQFF
TGTGCCAGCAGTTACTCGCGGGACGCGGGGAATGAGCAGTTCTTC
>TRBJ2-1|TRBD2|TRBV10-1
CASSDTAGVNEQFF
TGCGCCAGCAGTGATACAGCGGGAGTCAATGAGCAGTTCTTC